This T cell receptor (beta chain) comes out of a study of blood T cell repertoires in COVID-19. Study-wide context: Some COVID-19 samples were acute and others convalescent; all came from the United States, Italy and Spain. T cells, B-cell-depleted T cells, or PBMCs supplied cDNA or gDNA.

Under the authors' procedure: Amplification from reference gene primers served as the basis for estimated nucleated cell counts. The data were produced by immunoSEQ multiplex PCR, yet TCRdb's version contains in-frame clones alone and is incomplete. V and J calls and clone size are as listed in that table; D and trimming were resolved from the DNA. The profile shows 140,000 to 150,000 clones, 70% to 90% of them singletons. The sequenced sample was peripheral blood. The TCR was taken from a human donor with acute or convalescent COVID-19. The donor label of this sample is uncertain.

In DNA form, the CDR3 reads TGTGCCAGCACAGATTACGGGACTAGCGGGAAAGAGACCCAGTACTTC. This sequence encodes CASTDYGTSGKETQYF. This chain joins TRBV2 and TRBJ2-5; 13 bases are a match to TRBD2. There are 16 residues in the CDR3. Germline V gene data show CDR1 as SNHLY and CDR2 as FYNNEI. Germline trimming cut 7 bases from V and 3 bases from J; bases unmatched to any gene: 8.